The subject of this entry is one T cell receptor (beta chain). Sequencing used immunoSEQ multiplex PCR; TCRdb keeps in-frame clones, though not all of them. The sample yields roughly 510,000 clones, approximately 79% seen once. This sample was included in a study of shared clonotypes between healthy human individuals. Per germline, CDR1 LGHNA and CDR2 YNFKEQ. The CDR3 covers 14 residues. Losses at the gene ends were 4 bases for V and 7 bases for J; bases not matched to a gene: 8. The V and J genes are TRBV4-2 and TRBJ2-5; 8 nucleotides match TRBD1. The source of this sequence is a woman in her thirties or forties in good health. Some clones in this sample may be carry-over from other donors' samples. The sequencing sample was made of PBMCs. CDR3 loop: CASSPDRGARTQYF. CDR3 bases: TGTGCCAGCAGCCCTGACAGGGGAGCTCGGACCCAGTACTTC.